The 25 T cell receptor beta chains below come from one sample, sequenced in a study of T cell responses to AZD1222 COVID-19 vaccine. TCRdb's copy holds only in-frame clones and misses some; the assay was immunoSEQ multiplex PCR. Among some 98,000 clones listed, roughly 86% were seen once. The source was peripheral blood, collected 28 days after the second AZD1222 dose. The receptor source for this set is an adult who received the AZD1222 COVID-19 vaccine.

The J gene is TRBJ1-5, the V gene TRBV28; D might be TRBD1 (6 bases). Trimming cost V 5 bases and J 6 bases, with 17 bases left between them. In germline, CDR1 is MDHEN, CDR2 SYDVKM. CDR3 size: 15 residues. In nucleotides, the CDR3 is TGTGCCAGCAGTATACCAGGGGTGCGGGGTCAGCCCCAGCATTTT. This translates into CASSIPGVRGQPQHF. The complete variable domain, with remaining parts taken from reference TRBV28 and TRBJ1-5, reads DVKVTQSSRYLVKRTGEKVFLECVQDMDHENMFWYRQDPGLGLRLIYFSYDVKMKEKGDIPEGYSVSREKKERFSLILESASTNQTSMYLCASSIPGVRGQPQHFGDGTRLSIL.

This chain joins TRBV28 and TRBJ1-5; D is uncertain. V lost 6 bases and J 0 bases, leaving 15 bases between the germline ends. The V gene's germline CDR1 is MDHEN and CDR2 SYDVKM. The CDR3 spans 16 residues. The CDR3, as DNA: TGTGCCAGCAGCCTCCTGCGGGGTTATAGCAATCAGCCCCAGCATTTT. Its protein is CASSLLRGYSNQPQHF.

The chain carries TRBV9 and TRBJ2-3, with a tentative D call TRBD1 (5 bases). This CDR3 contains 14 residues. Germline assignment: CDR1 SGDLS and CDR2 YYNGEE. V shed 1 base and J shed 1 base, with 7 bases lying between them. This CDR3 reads CASSVPTGTDTQYF. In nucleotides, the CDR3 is TGTGCCAGCAGCGTACCGACAGGCACAGATACGCAGTATTTT.

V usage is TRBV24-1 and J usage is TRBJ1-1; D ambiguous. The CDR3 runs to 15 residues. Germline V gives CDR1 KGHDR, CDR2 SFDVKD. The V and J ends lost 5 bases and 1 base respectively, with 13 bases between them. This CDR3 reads CATSATDRRNTEAFF. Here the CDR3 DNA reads TGTGCCACCAGTGCCACGGACCGGCGGAACACTGAAGCTTTCTTT.

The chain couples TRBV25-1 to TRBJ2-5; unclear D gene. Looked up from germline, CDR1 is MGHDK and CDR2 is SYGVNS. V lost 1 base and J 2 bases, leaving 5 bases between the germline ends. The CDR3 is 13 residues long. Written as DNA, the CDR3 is TGTGCCAGCAGTGAATCTGGACAAGAGACCCAGTACTTC. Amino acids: CASSESGQETQYF.

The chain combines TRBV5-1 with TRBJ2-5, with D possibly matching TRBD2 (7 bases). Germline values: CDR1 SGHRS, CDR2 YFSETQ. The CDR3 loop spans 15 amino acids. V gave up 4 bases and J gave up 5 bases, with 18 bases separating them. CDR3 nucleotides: TGCGCCAGCAGCCTACAAATACAGGGAGGGGAGACCCAGTACTTC. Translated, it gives CASSLQIQGGETQYF.

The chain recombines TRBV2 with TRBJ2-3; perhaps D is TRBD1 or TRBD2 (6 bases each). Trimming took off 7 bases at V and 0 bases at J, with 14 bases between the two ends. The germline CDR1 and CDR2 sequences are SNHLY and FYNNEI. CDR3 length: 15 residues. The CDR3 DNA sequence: TGTGCCAGCACTCTGGGGGGACACAGCACAGATACGCAGTATTTT. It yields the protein CASTLGGHSTDTQYF. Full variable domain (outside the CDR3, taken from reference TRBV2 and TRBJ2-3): EPEVTQTPSHQVTQMGQEVILRCVPISNHLYFYWYRQILGQKVEFLVSFYNNEISEKSEIFDDQFSVERPDGSNFTLKIRSTKLEDSAMYFCASTLGGHSTDTQYFGPGTRLTVL.

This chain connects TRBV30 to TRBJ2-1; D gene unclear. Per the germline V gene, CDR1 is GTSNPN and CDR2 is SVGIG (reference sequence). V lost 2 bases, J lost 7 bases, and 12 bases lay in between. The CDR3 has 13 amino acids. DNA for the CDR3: TGTGCCTGGAGTAGTTATGTGATGAATGAGCAGTTCTTC. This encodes CAWSSYVMNEQFF.

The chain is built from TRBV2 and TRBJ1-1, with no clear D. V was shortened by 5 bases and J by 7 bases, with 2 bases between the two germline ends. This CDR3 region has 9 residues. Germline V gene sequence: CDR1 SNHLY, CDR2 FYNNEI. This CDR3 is CASSLEAFF. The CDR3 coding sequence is TGTGCCAGCAGTCTTGAAGCTTTCTTT.

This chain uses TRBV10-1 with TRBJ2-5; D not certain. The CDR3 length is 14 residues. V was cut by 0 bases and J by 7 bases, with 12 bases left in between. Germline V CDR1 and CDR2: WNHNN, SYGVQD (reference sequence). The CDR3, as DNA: TGCGCCAGCAGTGAGTCTTTGGACCTGGGGACCCAGTACTTC. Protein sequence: CASSESLDLGTQYF.

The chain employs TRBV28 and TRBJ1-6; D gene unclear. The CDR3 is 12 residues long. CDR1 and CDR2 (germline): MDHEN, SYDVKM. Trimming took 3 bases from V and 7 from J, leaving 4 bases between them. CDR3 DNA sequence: TGTGCCAGCAGTTTTTCCAATTCACCCCTCCACTTT. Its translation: CASSFSNSPLHF. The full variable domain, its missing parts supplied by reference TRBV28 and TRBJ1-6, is DVKVTQSSRYLVKRTGEKVFLECVQDMDHENMFWYRQDPGLGLRLIYFSYDVKMKEKGDIPEGYSVSREKKERFSLILESASTNQTSMYLCASSFSNSPLHFGNGTRLTVT.

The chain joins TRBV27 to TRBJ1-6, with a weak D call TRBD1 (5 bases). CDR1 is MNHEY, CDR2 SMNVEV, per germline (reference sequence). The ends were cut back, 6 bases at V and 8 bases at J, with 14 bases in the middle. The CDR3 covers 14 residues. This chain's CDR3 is CASRTGTPDSPLHF. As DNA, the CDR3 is TGTGCCAGCAGGACCGGGACCCCGGATTCACCCCTCCACTTT.

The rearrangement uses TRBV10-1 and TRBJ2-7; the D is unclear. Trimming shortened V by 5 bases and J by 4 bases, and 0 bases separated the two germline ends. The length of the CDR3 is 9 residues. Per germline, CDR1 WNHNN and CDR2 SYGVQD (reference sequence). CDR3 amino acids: CASSYEQYF. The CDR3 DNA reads TGCGCCAGCAGTTACGAGCAGTACTTC.

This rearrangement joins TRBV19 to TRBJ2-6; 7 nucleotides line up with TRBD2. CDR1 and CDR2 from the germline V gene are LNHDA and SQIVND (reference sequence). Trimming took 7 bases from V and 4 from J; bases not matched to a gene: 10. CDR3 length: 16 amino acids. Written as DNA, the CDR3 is TGTGCCAGTACTATGGGAGGGCTGAGGGGGGCCAACGTCCTGACTTTC. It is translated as CASTMGGLRGANVLTF. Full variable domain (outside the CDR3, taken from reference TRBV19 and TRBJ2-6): DGGITQSPKYLFRKEGQNVTLSCEQNLNHDAMYWYRQDPGQGLRLIYYSQIVNDFQKGDIAEGYSVSREKKESFPLTVTSAQKNPTAFYLCASTMGGLRGANVLTFGAGSRLTVL.

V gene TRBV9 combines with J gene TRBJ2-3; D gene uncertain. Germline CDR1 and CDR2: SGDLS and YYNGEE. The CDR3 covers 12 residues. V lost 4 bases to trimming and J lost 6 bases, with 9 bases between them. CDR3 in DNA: TGTGCCAGCAGCTCCCATATGGATACGCAGTATTTT. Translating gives CASSSHMDTQYF.

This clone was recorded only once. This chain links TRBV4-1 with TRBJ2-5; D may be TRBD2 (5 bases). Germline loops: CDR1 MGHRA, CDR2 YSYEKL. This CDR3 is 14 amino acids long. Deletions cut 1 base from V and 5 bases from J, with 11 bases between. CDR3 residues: CASSQGDGGETQYF. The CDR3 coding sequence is TGCGCCAGCAGCCAAGGAGACGGCGGGGAGACCCAGTACTTC.

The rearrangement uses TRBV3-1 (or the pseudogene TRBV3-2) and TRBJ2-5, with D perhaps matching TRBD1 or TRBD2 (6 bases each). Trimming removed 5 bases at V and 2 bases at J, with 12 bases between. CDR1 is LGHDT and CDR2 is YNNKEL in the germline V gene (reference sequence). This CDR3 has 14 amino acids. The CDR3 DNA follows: TGTGCCAGCAGCTGGGGGGCGGGGCAAGAGACCCAGTACTTC. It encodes CASSWGAGQETQYF.

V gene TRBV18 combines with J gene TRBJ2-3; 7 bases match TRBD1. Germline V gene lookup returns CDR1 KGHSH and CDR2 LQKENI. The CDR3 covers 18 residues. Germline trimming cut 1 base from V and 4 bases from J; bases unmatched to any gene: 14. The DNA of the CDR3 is TGTGCCAGCTCACCACTAACGACGGTCCCGGGACAGTCAGATACGCAGTATTTT. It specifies CASSPLTTVPGQSDTQYF.

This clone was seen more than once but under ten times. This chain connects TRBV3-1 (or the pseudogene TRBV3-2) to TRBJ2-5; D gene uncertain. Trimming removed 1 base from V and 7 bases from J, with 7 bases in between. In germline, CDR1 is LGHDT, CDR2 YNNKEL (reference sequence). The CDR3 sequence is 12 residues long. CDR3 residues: CASSQAGGTQYF. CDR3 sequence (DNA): TGTGCCAGCAGCCAAGCGGGCGGGACCCAGTACTTC.

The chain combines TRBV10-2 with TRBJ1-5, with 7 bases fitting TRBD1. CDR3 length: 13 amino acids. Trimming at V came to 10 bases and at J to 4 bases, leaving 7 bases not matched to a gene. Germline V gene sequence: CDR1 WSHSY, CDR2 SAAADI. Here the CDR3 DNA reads TGCGCCACCAGACAGGGAGGGAATCAGCCCCAGCATTTT. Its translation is CATRQGGNQPQHF.

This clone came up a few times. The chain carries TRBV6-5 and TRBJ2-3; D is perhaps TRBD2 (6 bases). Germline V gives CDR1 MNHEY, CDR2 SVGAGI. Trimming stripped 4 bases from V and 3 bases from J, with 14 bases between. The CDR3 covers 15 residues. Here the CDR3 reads CASSSFSGRTDTQYF. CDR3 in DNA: TGTGCCAGCAGTTCCTTTAGCGGAAGGACAGATACGCAGTATTTT.

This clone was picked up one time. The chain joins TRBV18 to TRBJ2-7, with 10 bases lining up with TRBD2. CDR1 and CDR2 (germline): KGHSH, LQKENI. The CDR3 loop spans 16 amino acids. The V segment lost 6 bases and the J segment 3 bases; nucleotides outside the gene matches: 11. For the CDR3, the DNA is TGTGCCAGCTCCCTTACCTTACTAGCGGGGTTCTACGAGCAGTACTTC. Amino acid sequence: CASSLTLLAGFYEQYF.

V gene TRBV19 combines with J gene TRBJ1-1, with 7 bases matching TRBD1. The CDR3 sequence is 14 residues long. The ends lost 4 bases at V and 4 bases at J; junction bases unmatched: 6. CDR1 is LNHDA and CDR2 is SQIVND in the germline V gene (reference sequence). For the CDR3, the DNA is TGTGCCAGTAGTAACAGGGGAGGGGGCACTGAAGCTTTCTTT. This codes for CASSNRGGGTEAFF. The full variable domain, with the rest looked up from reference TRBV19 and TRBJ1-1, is DGGITQSPKYLFRKEGQNVTLSCEQNLNHDAMYWYRQDPGQGLRLIYYSQIVNDFQKGDIAEGYSVSREKKESFPLTVTSAQKNPTAFYLCASSNRGGGTEAFFGQGTRLTVV.

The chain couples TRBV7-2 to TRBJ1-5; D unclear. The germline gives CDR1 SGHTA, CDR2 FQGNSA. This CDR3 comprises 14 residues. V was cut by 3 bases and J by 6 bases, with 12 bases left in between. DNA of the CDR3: TGTGCCAGCAGCTTGAGGGCCCTGGGTCAGCCCCAGCATTTT. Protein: CASSLRALGQPQHF.

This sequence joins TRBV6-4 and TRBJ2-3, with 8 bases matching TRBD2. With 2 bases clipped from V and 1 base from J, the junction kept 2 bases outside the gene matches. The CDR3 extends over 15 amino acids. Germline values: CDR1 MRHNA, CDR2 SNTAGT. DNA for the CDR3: TGTGCCAGCAGTGACCCAGCGGGAGGCACAGATACGCAGTATTTT. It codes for CASSDPAGGTDTQYF.